The 7 T cell receptor beta chains listed next were all sequenced from one sample in a study of T cell repertoires in cytomegalovirus infection. TCRdb called the reads again in MiXCR, with one record for every CDR3 protein. This table holds 110,000 or so distinct CDR3 sequences, 30% to 35% found once. The antigens of these receptors remain unknown. Sequenced here: CD8+ T cells from cultured PBMCs, sampled from culture after CMV antigen stimulation. Every receptor here comes from a human donor in good health (CMV status not recorded). Some clones in this sample may be carry-over from other donors' samples.

The chain uses TRBV4-1 and TRBJ2-7; TRBD1 agrees at 7 bases. V trimming: 2 bases; J trimming: 4 bases; junction bases outside the gene matches: 17. From germline, CDR1 is MGHRA and CDR2 YSYEKL. There are 18 residues in the CDR3. DNA for the CDR3: TGCGCCAGCAGCCAAACCGATAGACAGGGAATAAGCTGGTACGAGCAGTACTTC. Its protein product is CASSQTDRQGISWYEQYF.

This chain uses TRBV7-2 with TRBJ2-5; TRBD2 is a possible D gene (5 bases). The germline V and J ends were trimmed by 3 bases and 2 bases, with 16 bases remaining between them. Germline values: CDR1 SGHTA, CDR2 FQGNSA. The CDR3 has 16 residues. In DNA, the CDR3 is TGTGCCAGCAGCTTCCTCACTAGTTTGGCACAAGAGACCCAGTACTTC. Its translation: CASSFLTSLAQETQYF.

V gene TRBV20-1 combines with J gene TRBJ1-1, with D unclear. The CDR3 consists of 12 residues. V dropped 6 bases and J dropped 3 bases, with 11 bases sitting between them. Germline V CDR1 and CDR2: DFQATT, SNEGSKA (reference sequence). The CDR3 sequence: CSALPWDTEAFF. The DNA of the CDR3 is TGCAGTGCCCTGCCCTGGGACACTGAAGCTTTCTTT.

This clonotype appeared a few times. The rearrangement links TRBV6-2 or TRBV6-3 to TRBJ2-2, with 9 bases that match TRBD2. The germline CDR1 and CDR2 sequences are MNHEY and SVGEGT. The trim removed 6 bases at V and 4 bases at J, leaving 9 bases unmatched. This CDR3 region has 16 residues. CDR3 protein: CASSFTRGGATGELFF. The CDR3 region has the DNA TGTGCCAGCAGCTTCACTCGCGGGGGGGCCACCGGGGAGCTGTTTTTT.

This clonotype was detected ten times or more. V is TRBV12-3 or TRBV12-4 and J is TRBJ2-7; tentatively, D is TRBD2 (5 bases). This CDR3 region has 14 residues. V lost 3 bases and J 7 bases, leaving 16 bases between the germline ends. CDR3 loop: CASSLGPASGEQYF. The CDR3 region has the DNA TGTGCCAGCAGTTTGGGCCCAGCCTCGGGGGAGCAGTACTTC.

The V call is TRBV6-6, the J call TRBJ2-7, with 9 bases aligning to TRBD1. CDR3 length equals 15 residues. The trim removed 5 bases at V and 4 bases at J, leaving 9 bases unmatched. Looked up from germline, CDR1 is MNHNY and CDR2 is SVGAGI (reference sequence). The CDR3, as DNA: TGTGCCAGCAGTGTAGGGGGGGACAGGGAGTACGAGCAGTACTTC. As protein: CASSVGGDREYEQYF.

The chain carries TRBV7-9 and TRBJ1-1; the D is unclear. Trimming pared 0 bases from V and 0 bases from J, leaving 8 bases between. This CDR3 region has 15 residues. Germline V gene lookup returns CDR1 SEHNR and CDR2 FQNEAQ (reference sequence). In DNA form, the CDR3 reads TGTGCCAGCAGCTTAGCCGGCAGCTTGAACACTGAAGCTTTCTTT. This codes for CASSLAGSLNTEAFF.